The following is a T cell receptor (beta chain) sequence with its context. This clone was seen a handful of times. Its antigen remains unidentified. Per-base quality was not reported, and no clone a single base away is much larger than it. The CDR3, cysteine through phenylalanine, is 15 amino acids long. The kept DNA is CDR3 alone, 45 bases in frame from the first base. At the junction V is shortened by 8 bases and J by 10 bases; bases outside the gene matches: 13. Looking up the germline V gene (reference sequence) yields CDR1 MNHEY and CDR2 SMNVEV. These data are taken from a study of beta chain features in type 1 diabetes (dated by TCRdb to the late 2010s). As for the study more broadly: Mean age, gender distribution, total cell number and subset yield were not different between patients and healthy donors. A total of approximately 100 million sorted cells were examined across all samples, and the number of cells per subset was strongly correlated with RNA yield. The study compared the TCRB repertoires of sorted circulating CD4+ T cell subsets in recently diagnosed type 1 diabetes patients with those in matched healthy donors. Regulatory and stem cell-like memory subsets were isolated from only 8 patients and roughly 8 healthy donors, whereas naive and central memory subsets came from all 30 or so donors. Findings and caveats that apply to the study as a whole: Because cDNA was sequenced instead of genomic DNA, activated cells with high expression could be over-represented, although the groups did not differ in activation or CD3 levels. Patients with type 1 diabetes made fewer insertions and deleted more nucleotides at VDJ recombination sites, implying thymic rearrangement abnormalities. A moderate but significant shortening of TCRB CDR3 length was observed in type 1 diabetes patients in all four CD4+ subsets. HLA sub-analyses involved small numbers of individuals, so any influence of HLA type on TCRB rearrangement remained unresolved. PCR might favor shorter templates, but patient and control samples were amplified and corrected together, so any skew would affect both groups equally. The naive, central memory and regulatory TCRB repertoires appeared to resemble one another more closely among patients than among healthy donors.

The entire isolated RNA was reverse transcribed using the High Capacity cDNA Reverse Transcription Kit, and thus expressed TCRB transcripts were sequenced. Deep immunoSEQ sequencing was applied to naive, central memory and regulatory T cell samples, giving an average of roughly 3.5 million total reads per sample. After sorted cells were lysed in RLT buffer, RNA was extracted with DNase-treated RNeasy Micro or Mini kits, with the choice depending on cell number. Each cell subset was processed on its own to prevent cross-contamination, while patient and healthy donor samples were processed together. The immunoSEQ multiplex PCR was used to amplify TCRB sequences from cDNA, yielding 87-bp fragments that span the CDR3 region. Amplicons were sequenced on the Illumina HiSeq platform. Regarding the original processing steps: Synthetic template baselines were used to correct PCR bias computationally, reads within Hamming distance 2 were collapsed, and singletons that could not be merged were discarded. Reads were aligned against IMGT to assign V, D and J genes, CDR3 length and insertions or deletions at six rearrangement sites. Clonotype counts were normalized to sorted cell number within each subset before computing true diversity and Gini coefficients with the tcR R package. The overlap coefficient, calculated on TCRB nucleotide sequences, was used to measure repertoire sharing. Out-of-frame TCRB sequences from naive cells were analyzed to stand in for the pre-selection repertoire. Entries here come from immuneACCESS through TCRdb and include only in-frame sequences with V and J called. Some clones fail to appear in such tables; in the studies checked, an unresolved V gene covers under half of the shortfall, and the cause of the remainder is unknown. From that table come the V and J calls and clone size; the DNA was used to work out D and trimming. For this sample there are 600,000 to 700,000 clones; 13% appear just once. 0.022% of the sample rests with the top ten.

From each donor, a single peripheral blood sample of approximately 110 mL on average was drawn into heparinised tubes. Naive, central memory, regulatory and stem cell-like memory CD4+ T cells were sorted on a BD FACSAria II using a panel including CD45RO, CCR7, CD25, CD127, CD95 and CD27. All sorted populations exceeded 95% purity. Right away, PBMCs were isolated by Lymphoprep density gradient centrifugation and were stained directly, with no culture step. Samples were stained and sorted in pairs, with one healthy donor and one patient per experiment, so that batch effects were minimized. This clonotype was sampled from a man younger than 35 with type 1 diabetes. The sequence is built from TRBV27 and TRBJ1-6; TRBD1 matches 8 bases in the middle. The sample comprised naive CD4+ T cells from blood. The sample's cell subset or site label is to be understood as: true naive CD4+ T cells. At the DNA level, the sequence is TGTGCCAGCCGCGCCCTCCAGGGGGCCGGGTCACCCCTCCACTTT. It codes for CASRALQGAGSPLHF.